These 2 T cell receptor beta chains were sequenced from one sample in a study of graft-versus-host responses after intestinal transplantation. Assay used: immunoSEQ multiplex PCR; TCRdb lists only in-frame clones, some missing. The sample includes tens of thousands of clones, around 90% seen only once; the top ten take 2.3%. Here the sequenced sample was PBMCs, taken about 310 days after intestinal transplant. The receptors here all came from a human patient who received an intestinal transplant, so some T cells may come from the graft donor.

The rearrangement links TRBV4-1 to TRBJ1-2; D gene unclear. V was cut by 1 base and J by 6 bases, with 12 bases left in between. Per the germline V gene, CDR1 is MGHRA and CDR2 is YSYEKL. This CDR3 has 14 residues. The CDR3 DNA reads as TGCGCCAGCAGCCAAGCTTGGCAGGCGGATGGCTACACCTTC. Protein product: CASSQAWQADGYTF.

The chain has TRBV6-5 and TRBJ2-7; no firm D call. From germline, CDR1 is MNHEY and CDR2 SVGAGI. Deletions cut 0 bases from V and 0 bases from J, with 12 bases between. The CDR3 is made up of 16 amino acids. CDR3 residues: CASSYSIPTHSYEQYF. In DNA, the CDR3 is TGTGCCAGCAGTTACTCGATCCCCACTCACTCCTACGAGCAGTACTTC.